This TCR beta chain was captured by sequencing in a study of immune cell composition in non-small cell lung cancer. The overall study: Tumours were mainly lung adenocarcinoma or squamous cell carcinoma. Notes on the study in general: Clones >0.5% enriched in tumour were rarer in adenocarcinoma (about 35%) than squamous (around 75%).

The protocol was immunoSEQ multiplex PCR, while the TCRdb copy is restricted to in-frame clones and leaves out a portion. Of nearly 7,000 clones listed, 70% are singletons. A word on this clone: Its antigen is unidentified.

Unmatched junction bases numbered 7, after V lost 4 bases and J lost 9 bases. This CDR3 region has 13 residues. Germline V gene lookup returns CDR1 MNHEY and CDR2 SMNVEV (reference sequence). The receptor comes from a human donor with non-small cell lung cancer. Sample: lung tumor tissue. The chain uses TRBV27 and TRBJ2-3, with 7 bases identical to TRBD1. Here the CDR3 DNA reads TGTGCCAGCAGTTCAACTGGGACAGCAACGCAGTATTTT. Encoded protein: CASSSTGTATQYF.